This entry describes one T cell receptor (beta chain). Its antigen remains unidentified. This record belongs to a study of blood T cells in healthy people across ages. The study's findings and limits: When one million T cells were used, diversity estimates were thought to be underestimates. Age advanced and TCR beta diversity per million T cells fell, roughly linearly.

With 1 base removed from V and 9 bases from J, the gap between germline ends came to 7 bases. Germline assignment: CDR1 SGHTA and CDR2 FQGTGA. The CDR3 has 12 residues. Combining a sample-barcoded 5' primer with a J-beta primer mix, a second PCR ran for roughly 7 to 12 cycles. Each cDNA molecule, via a template-switch adaptor with 12 random nucleotides, was tagged. TCRdb redid the calling of the 5' RACE reads with MiXCR, one entry per CDR3 protein. The sample has about 1.8 million distinct CDR3 sequences; roughly 52% are singletons. This chain connects TRBV7-3 to TRBJ2-1; maybe TRBD2 (5 bases). The sample consisted of blood. The clonotype originates from a woman aged 40 to 49 in good health. The CDR3 DNA sequence: TGTGCCAGCAGCTTAAACCGGGGTGAGCAGTTCTTC. Protein sequence: CASSLNRGEQFF.